These 13 T cell receptor beta chains originate from one sample sequenced in a study of shared T cell receptors in the human thymus. Some clones are missing from TCRdb's copy, which holds only in-frame ones; the method was immunoSEQ multiplex PCR. Of hundreds of thousands of clones in the sample, around 93% are singletons; the top ten hold about 0.02%. The sample was thymocytes. These receptors all come from a human donor.

The gene calls are TRBV5-6 and TRBJ1-3; TRBD1 matches at 9 bases. Germline V gene data show CDR1 as SGHDT and CDR2 as YYEEEE. CDR3 length: 16 amino acids. V lost 4 bases and J lost 4; bases outside the gene matches: 9. The CDR3 DNA reads TGTGCCAGCAGCCCGGGACAGGGAACTTACGGAAACACCATATATTTT. This sequence encodes CASSPGQGTYGNTIYF.

This clone has only one observation. V and J are TRBV6-5 and TRBJ2-1, with a weak D call TRBD2 (5 bases). V dropped 5 bases and J dropped 10 bases, with 15 bases sitting between them. CDR3 length: 13 amino acids. CDR1 MNHEY and CDR2 SVGAGI come from the germline V gene. This CDR3 is CASSKSAEREQFF. DNA of the CDR3: TGTGCCAGCAGTAAGTCAGCGGAGCGGGAGCAGTTCTTC.

The chain employs TRBV7-9 and TRBJ2-3; D not resolved. V lost 2 bases and J lost 4, with 10 bases in between. Germline V lookup: CDR1 SEHNR, CDR2 FQNEAQ (reference sequence). The length of the CDR3 is 14 residues. CDR3 loop: CASSLRVVPDTQYF. The CDR3 DNA reads as TGTGCCAGCAGCTTAAGGGTCGTTCCAGATACGCAGTATTTT. Full variable domain (remainder filled in from reference TRBV7-9 and TRBJ2-3): DTGVSQNPRHKITKRGQNVTFRCDPISEHNRLYWYRQTLGQGPEFLTYFQNEAQLEKSRLLSDRFSAERPKGSFSTLEIQRTEQGDSAMYLCASSLRVVPDTQYFGPGTRLTVL.

V is TRBV5-1 and J is TRBJ2-1; TRBD2 might be the D (5 bases). With 2 bases removed from V and 8 bases from J, the gap between germline ends came to 14 bases. This CDR3 is 14 amino acids long. The germline CDR1 and CDR2 sequences are SGHRS and YFSETQ. The CDR3 bases are TGCGCCAGCAGCTTCGGCCTAGCCGGCGATGAGCAGTTCTTC. Its protein is CASSFGLAGDEQFF. Using reference TRBV5-1 and TRBJ2-1 for the parts outside the CDR3, the full variable domain is KAGVTQTPRYLIKTRGQQVTLSCSPISGHRSVSWYQQTPGQGLQFLFEYFSETQRNKGNFPGRFSGRQFSNSRSEMNVSTLELGDSALYLCASSFGLAGDEQFFGPGTRLTVL.

The chain has TRBV29-1 and TRBJ1-3; D is uncertain. The germline V gene has CDR1 SQVTM and CDR2 ANQGSEA. The CDR3 length is 15 residues. V was clipped by 7 bases and J by 4 bases, with 20 bases between them. The CDR3 bases are TGCAGCGCTGATGGAGGGTCAACACAAGGAAACACCATATATTTT. Translated: CSADGGSTQGNTIYF.

J is TRBJ1-5 and V is TRBV27, with a weak D call TRBD1 (5 bases). The V and J ends lost 7 bases and 0 bases respectively, with 13 bases between them. The CDR3 runs to 15 residues. Germline V lookup: CDR1 MNHEY, CDR2 SMNVEV (reference sequence). This CDR3 reads CASTPWGDSNQPQHF. CDR3 nucleotides: TGTGCCAGCACCCCCTGGGGGGATAGCAATCAGCCCCAGCATTTT.

The J gene is TRBJ2-7, the V gene TRBV27; TRBD2 is a possible D gene (5 bases). Germline V gene sequence: CDR1 MNHEY, CDR2 SMNVEV (reference sequence). The CDR3 is 18 amino acids. V lost 4 bases to trimming and J lost 1 base, with 23 bases between them. The CDR3 bases are TGTGCCAGCAGTTCTACCCGTCCATTCGGGGTGGGGTCCTACGAGCAGTACTTC. It specifies CASSSTRPFGVGSYEQYF.

This sequence joins TRBV5-1 and TRBJ2-7, with 12 bases identical to TRBD2. The CDR3 spans 14 residues. V dropped 5 bases and J dropped 5; count of bases not matched to a gene: 5. In germline, CDR1 is SGHRS, CDR2 YFSETQ. In nucleotides, the CDR3 is TGCGCCAGCAGAGGACTAGCGGGAAACGACGAGCAGTACTTC. Translation: CASRGLAGNDEQYF.

This sequence joins TRBV27 and TRBJ2-3; no clear D. The CDR3 sequence is 15 residues long. The V gene's germline CDR1 is MNHEY and CDR2 SMNVEV (reference sequence). Trimming pared 4 bases from V and 2 bases from J, leaving 13 bases between. CDR3 sequence (DNA): TGTGCCAGCAGTTCCCGCCGGAGATACACAGATACGCAGTATTTT. It specifies CASSSRRRYTDTQYF.

The chain couples TRBV9 to TRBJ1-4, with D perhaps TRBD1 (6 bases). V shed 2 bases and J shed 2 bases, with 13 bases lying between them. The CDR3 consists of 16 residues. Looked up from germline, CDR1 is SGDLS and CDR2 is YYNGEE. CDR3 nucleotide sequence: TGTGCCAGCAGCGTCAACACCCAGGGGACTAATGAAAAACTGTTTTTT. Its translation is CASSVNTQGTNEKLFF. The entire variable domain, with the rest obtained from reference TRBV9 and TRBJ1-4, is as follows: DSGVTQTPKHLITATGQRVTLRCSPRSGDLSVYWYQQSLDQGLQFLIQYYNGEERAKGNILERFSAQQFPDLHSELNLSSLELGDSALYFCASSVNTQGTNEKLFFGSGTQLSVL.

The chain employs TRBV5-4 and TRBJ2-7; TRBD2 agrees at 12 bases. The length of the CDR3 is 19 residues. Germline assignment: CDR1 SGHNT and CDR2 YYREEE (reference sequence). V shed 0 bases and J 4 bases; nucleotides not matched to a gene: 14. This CDR3 is CASSLEASGRATGSYEQYF. The CDR3 nucleotides read TGTGCCAGCAGCTTGGAAGCTAGCGGGAGGGCCACTGGAAGTTACGAGCAGTACTTC.

This clone was recorded only once. The chain uses TRBV18 and TRBJ1-1; D might be TRBD1 (6 bases). The length of the CDR3 is 18 residues. Germline-derived CDR1 and CDR2 are KGHSH and LQKENI. The V and J ends lost 2 bases and 0 bases respectively, with 19 bases between them. CDR3 sequence: CASSPTGGRYFMNTEAFF. Written as DNA, the CDR3 is TGTGCCAGCTCACCAACGGGGGGCAGGTATTTCATGAACACTGAAGCTTTCTTT. The whole variable domain, filled in from reference TRBV18 and TRBJ1-1, reads NAGVMQNPRHLVRRRGQEARLRCSPMKGHSHVYWYRQLPEEGLKFMVYLQKENIIDESGMPKERFSAEFPKEGPSILRIQQVVRGDSAAYFCASSPTGGRYFMNTEAFFGQGTRLTVV.

The gene calls are TRBV7-9 and TRBJ2-3; D unclear. The CDR3 is 10 amino acids. The germline gives CDR1 SEHNR, CDR2 FQNEAQ (reference sequence). V lost 5 bases and J 11 bases, leaving 8 bases between the germline ends. CDR3 sequence: CASSPTKQYF. In DNA form, the CDR3 reads TGTGCCAGCAGCCCCACCAAGCAGTATTTT.